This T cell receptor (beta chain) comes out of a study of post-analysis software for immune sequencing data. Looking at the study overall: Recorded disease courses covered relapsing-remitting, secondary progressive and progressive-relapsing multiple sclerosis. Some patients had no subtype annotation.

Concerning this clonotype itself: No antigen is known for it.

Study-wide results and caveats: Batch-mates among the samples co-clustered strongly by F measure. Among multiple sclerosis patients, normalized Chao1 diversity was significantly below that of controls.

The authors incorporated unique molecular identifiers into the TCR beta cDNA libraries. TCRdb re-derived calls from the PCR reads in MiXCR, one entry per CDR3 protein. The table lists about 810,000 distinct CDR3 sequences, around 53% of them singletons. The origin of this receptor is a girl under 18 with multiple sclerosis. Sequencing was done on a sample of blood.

CDR3 region: CSVVRGSYNEQFF. In DNA form, the CDR3 reads TGCAGCGTTGTTCGGGGCTCCTACAATGAGCAGTTCTTC. This chain links TRBV29-1 with TRBJ2-1; maybe TRBD2 (5 bases). CDR1 and CDR2 (germline): SQVTM, ANQGSEA. The V and J ends lost 4 bases and 0 bases respectively, with 7 bases between them. The CDR3 runs 13 residues.